This TCR beta chain was found in a study of identical twins. The ends were cut back, 5 bases at V and 2 bases at J, with 12 bases in the middle. The CDR3 consists of 14 residues. Germline V CDR1 and CDR2: SEHNR, FQNEAQ (reference sequence). As concerns this clonotype: Its antigen is still unknown.

TCRdb recomputed calls from the 5' RACE reads with MiXCR, one row per CDR3 protein. Of about 1.7 million distinct CDR3 sequences in the sample, around 29% were seen once. Study-wide results and limits: Models predicted less out-of-frame TCR alpha sharing in monozygotic twins than was found. One should note that invariant MAIT and iNKT cells could partly confound zero-insertion analyses. Compared with unrelated sharing, twin-shared out-of-frame alpha sequences had more low-probability sequences.

The V call is TRBV7-9, the J call TRBJ1-2; D is perhaps TRBD1 (6 bases). Sequenced material: cord blood. The sequence came from a newborn girl in good health. The CDR3 protein is CASSNFTGNYGYTF. DNA for the CDR3: TGTGCCAGCAGCAACTTTACAGGGAACTATGGCTACACCTTC. The full variable domain, with the rest looked up from reference TRBV7-9 and TRBJ1-2, is DTGVSQNPRHKITKRGQNVTFRCDPISEHNRLYWYRQTLGQGPEFLTYFQNEAQLEKSRLLSDRFSAERPKGSFSTLEIQRTEQGDSAMYLCASSNFTGNYGYTFGSGTRLTVV.